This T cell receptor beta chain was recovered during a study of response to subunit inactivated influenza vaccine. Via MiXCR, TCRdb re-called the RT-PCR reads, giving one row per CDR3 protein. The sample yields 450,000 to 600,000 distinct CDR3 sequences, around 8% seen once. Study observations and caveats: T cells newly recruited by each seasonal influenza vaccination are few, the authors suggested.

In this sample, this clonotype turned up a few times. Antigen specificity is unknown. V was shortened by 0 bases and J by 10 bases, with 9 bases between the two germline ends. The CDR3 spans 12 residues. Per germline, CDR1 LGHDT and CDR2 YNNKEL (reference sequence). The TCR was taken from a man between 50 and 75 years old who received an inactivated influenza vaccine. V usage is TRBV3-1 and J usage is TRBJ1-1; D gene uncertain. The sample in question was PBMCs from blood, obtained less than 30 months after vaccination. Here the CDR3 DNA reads TGTGCCAGCAGCCAAGATTCTTCGGGAGCTTTCTTT. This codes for CASSQDSSGAFF.